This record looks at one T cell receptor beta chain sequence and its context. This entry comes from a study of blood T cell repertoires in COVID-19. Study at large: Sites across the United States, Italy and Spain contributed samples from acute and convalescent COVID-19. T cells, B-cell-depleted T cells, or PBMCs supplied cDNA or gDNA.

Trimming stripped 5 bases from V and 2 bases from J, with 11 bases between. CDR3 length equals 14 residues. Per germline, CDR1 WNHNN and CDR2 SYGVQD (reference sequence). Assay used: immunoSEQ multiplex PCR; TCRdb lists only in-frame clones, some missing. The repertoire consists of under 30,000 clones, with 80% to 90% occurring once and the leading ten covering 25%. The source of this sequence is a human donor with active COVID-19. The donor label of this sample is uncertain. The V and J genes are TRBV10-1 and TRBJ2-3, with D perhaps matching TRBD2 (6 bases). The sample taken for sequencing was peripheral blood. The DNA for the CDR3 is TGCGCCAGCAGTAGGGACTCTACCACAGATACGCAGTATTTT. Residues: CASSRDSTTDTQYF.